The clone carrying this TCR beta chain was detected once. Its antigen is as yet unknown. The data are from a study of cytomegalovirus exposure and HLA in healthy donors. In germline, CDR1 is LGHNA, CDR2 YNFKEQ. The CDR3 totals 16 residues. V dropped 4 bases and J dropped 7 bases, with 22 bases sitting between them. Study-level results: TRBV6-2, TRBV6-3 and other indistinguishable V segments were excluded. Earlier analysis looked at TCR beta V segments, and most were productive about 87% or about 30% of the time.

With 60 Vbeta and 13 Jbeta primers, the PCR was carried out. Measured with immunoSEQ multiplex PCR; TCRdb has only the in-frame clones, and not every one. This table has about 110,000 clones, 80% to 90% appearing once. The sequence was obtained from a man between 45 and 60 years old in good health and CMV-seronegative. This sequence joins TRBV4-2 and TRBJ1-2, with a weak D call TRBD1 (5 bases). The sample was PBMCs. CDR3 sequence (DNA): TGTGCCAGCAGCCCATTCAAAACCGACAGTATGGGTGGCTACACCTTC. Amino acids: CASSPFKTDSMGGYTF.